A selection of T cell receptor beta chains follows, all from one sample in a study of T-cell memory formation after mild COVID-19. TCRdb recomputed calls from the 5' RACE reads with MiXCR, one row per CDR3 protein. There are 400,000 to 500,000 distinct CDR3 sequences in the sample; more than 15% occur only once, and roughly 21% lies in the top ten. The sample comprised PBMCs or a T cell subset sorted from them (not recorded which). The source of these receptors is a man aged 18 to 29 who had mild COVID-19 (a few samples of this study predate the infection). Cell type and time point are not known. CDR3s include the opening cysteine and the closing phenylalanine or tryptophan. A D gene is named only where the DNA matches it firmly. Size is stated for part of the rows, as once, few or many counts, or as a class when the clone is expanded.

J gene | clone size | D gene | V gene | CDR3 DNA | CDR3 protein
TRBJ2-4 | few | NA | TRBV7-9 | TGTGCCAGCAGCTTAGGGAAGGACTTAGCCAAAAACATTCAGTACTTC | CASSLGKDLAKNIQYF
TRBJ1-5 | few | NA | TRBV6-6 | TGTGCCAGCAGTTACGGCCCAGACTATCAGCCCCAGCATTTT | CASSYGPDYQPQHF
TRBJ1-6 | many | NA | TRBV6-5 | TGTGCCAGCAGTCAACAAGAGAATTCACCCCTCCACTTT | CASSQQENSPLHF
TRBJ1-2 | NA | TRBD1 | TRBV20-1 | TGCAGTGCTAGAGATCGCAGGGGGCTTGATGGCTACACCTTC | CSARDRRGLDGYTF
TRBJ1-2 | few | NA | TRBV9 | TGTGCCAGCAGCCCCCGATACGGGAACTATGGCTACACCTTC | CASSPRYGNYGYTF
TRBJ2-4 | NA | NA | TRBV12-3/TRBV12-4 | TGTGCCAGCAGTTTGGAAGGGCTAGTTCGAAACATTCAGTACTTC | CASSLEGLVRNIQYF
TRBJ2-5 | NA | TRBD2 | TRBV6-5 | TGTGCCAGCAGTTACTCAGGACTAGCGAACCAAGAGACCCAGTACTTC | CASSYSGLANQETQYF
TRBJ1-5 | few | NA | TRBV28 | TGTGCCAGCAGTTTTCAGGACTATAGCAATCAGCCCCAGCATTTT | CASSFQDYSNQPQHF
TRBJ2-5 | few | NA | TRBV28 | TGTGCCAGCAGTTTCCCTCCTTTGGAGACCCAGTACTTC | CASSFPPLETQYF
TRBJ2-3 | many | TRBD1 | TRBV4-1 | TGCGCCAGCAGCCAAGAGGGACAGGCTACAGATACGCAGTATTTT | CASSQEGQATDTQYF
TRBJ2-3 | NA | TRBD2 | TRBV7-3 | TGTGCCAGCAGCCCCCAACTAGCGGCTAACACAGATACGCAGTATTTT | CASSPQLAANTDTQYF
TRBJ1-1 | NA | NA | TRBV6-5 | TGTGCCAGCAGTTATGAGGGTATGAGGACTGAAGCTTTCTTT | CASSYEGMRTEAFF
TRBJ2-1 | few | TRBD2 | TRBV5-4 | TGTGCCAGCAGCCAGGACCTAGCGGGGGCCAAGAATGAGCAGTTCTTC | CASSQDLAGAKNEQFF
TRBJ1-1 | NA | NA | TRBV4-1 | TGCGCCAGCAGCTTATCATCGACAGGCGGTACTGAAGCTTTCTTT | CASSLSSTGGTEAFF
TRBJ1-1 | few | NA | TRBV7-2 | TGTGCCAGCAGCCCGATAAGGACGGCAGGCCCTGAAGCTTTCTTT | CASSPIRTAGPEAFF
TRBJ2-2 | few | TRBD1 | TRBV7-7 | TGTGCCAGCAGCCCTCTCGGGACAGGGGGCAGCGGGGAGCTGTTTTTT | CASSPLGTGGSGELFF
TRBJ1-6 | few | NA | TRBV5-1 | TGCGCCAGCAGCTTGGACAACTATAATTCACCCCTCCACTTT | CASSLDNYNSPLHF
TRBJ1-1 | NA | NA | TRBV6-5 | TGTGCCAGCAGGACGGGACGGTTGAGGGCTTTCTTT | CASRTGRLRAFF
TRBJ2-5 | few | NA | TRBV14 | TGTGCCAGCAGCCACAGGGACCAAGAGACCCAGTACTTC | CASSHRDQETQYF
TRBJ1-1 | few | NA | TRBV7-9 | TGTGCCAGCAGCTCCAGGGGAGCAAACACTGAAGCTTTCTTT | CASSSRGANTEAFF
TRBJ1-5 | few | NA | TRBV11-2 | TGTGCCAGCAGCGGTAGCATCTGGGGCAATCAGCCCCAGCATTTT | CASSGSIWGNQPQHF
TRBJ1-1 | few | TRBD1 | TRBV4-1 | TGCGCCAGCAGCCGGGACAGCTCCCCGGACACTGAAGCTTTCTTT | CASSRDSSPDTEAFF
TRBJ2-7 | few | TRBD2 | TRBV4-1 | TGCGCCAGCAGCCAAGGGATAGCGGGGTCTTTGGGGGAGCAGTACTTC | CASSQGIAGSLGEQYF
TRBJ2-7 | few | TRBD2 | TRBV4-1 | TGCGCCAGCAGCCACATCGGGACTAGCCAGTACGAGCAGTACTTC | CASSHIGTSQYEQYF
TRBJ1-2 | many | NA | TRBV20-1 | TGCAGTGCAAACCGGGACACCCTCTATGGCTACACCTTC | CSANRDTLYGYTF
TRBJ1-6 | NA | NA | TRBV7-9 | TGTGCCAGCAGCTCGGCAGCCAGGATTAATTCACCCCTCCACTTT | CASSSAARINSPLHF
TRBJ2-7 | NA | NA | TRBV4-2 | TGTGCCAGCAGCCAAGAGTCGCAGGGGTCATTCTACGAGCAGTACTTC | CASSQESQGSFYEQYF
TRBJ1-2 | NA | TRBD1 | TRBV2 | TGTGCCAGCATGACGGGACAGGGTAGACGGAGCTATGGCTACACCTTC | CASMTGQGRRSYGYTF
TRBJ1-5 | NA | TRBD1 | TRBV6-5 | TGTGCCAGCAGACAGGGGGCAAGTCAGCCCCAGCATTTT | CASRQGASQPQHF
TRBJ1-2 | few | NA | TRBV28 | TGTGCCAGCAGATTATACCCTTTAGTAGGCTATGGCTACACCTTC | CASRLYPLVGYGYTF
TRBJ2-5 | few | NA | TRBV14 | TGTGCCAGCAGCTCGGACTTTTCATATGAGACCCAGTACTTC | CASSSDFSYETQYF
TRBJ2-5 | few | NA | TRBV30 | TGTGCCTGGAGTATCGGGGGTTGGGAGACCCAGTACTTC | CAWSIGGWETQYF
TRBJ2-7 | few | NA | TRBV12-3/TRBV12-4 | TGTGCCAGCAGTCCCAGGGGGGCCATCAACGAGCAGTACTTC | CASSPRGAINEQYF
TRBJ1-2 | few | TRBD1 | TRBV15 | TGTGCCACCAGCAGGACACAGGGGGTAGTCGATGGCTACACCTTC | CATSRTQGVVDGYTF
TRBJ1-2 | NA | NA | TRBV4-1 | TGCGCCAGCAGCCAAGGCAGCGCGCGGGAATATGGCTACACCTTC | CASSQGSAREYGYTF
TRBJ2-5 | few | NA | TRBV12-5 | TGTGCTAGTGCCTCATGGGAGACCCAGTACTTC | CASASWETQYF
TRBJ2-7 | NA | TRBD2 | TRBV5-1 | TGCGCCAGCAGGGTAGCTAGCGGGGGCTCCTACGAGCAGTACTTC | CASRVASGGSYEQYF
TRBJ1-2 | NA | NA | TRBV29-1 | TGCAGCGTTGGGGACGGGATCTATGGCTACACCTTC | CSVGDGIYGYTF
TRBJ2-7 | few | TRBD1 | TRBV29-1 | TGCAGCGTTGGGACAGGGTTTTACGAGCAGTACTTC | CSVGTGFYEQYF